This TCR beta chain was captured by sequencing in a study of blood T cell repertoires in COVID-19. Background on the study: Both acute and convalescent COVID-19 samples were obtained from the United States, Italy and Spain. PBMCs, B-cell-depleted T cells, or T cells were the source of the cDNA or gDNA that made up the material.

Original analysis: By means of reference gene primer amplification, nucleated cell counts were estimated. Using immunoSEQ multiplex PCR, the repertoire was profiled, and TCRdb retains in-frame clones only, with some absent. From that table come the V and J calls and clone size; the DNA was used to work out D and trimming. This sample has about 270,000 clones, with around nine tenths found just once. Sequencing was performed on peripheral blood. The receptor's source is a man aged 35-49 years with active or convalescent COVID-19.

CDR3 coding DNA: TGTGCCAGCACTTACCCGACAGGCCTTAAGGACCTCCACTTT. The encoded protein is CASTYPTGLKDLHF. The chain couples TRBV7-9 to TRBJ1-6; D perhaps matches TRBD1 (6 bases). CDR3 size: 14 residues. The germline V gene encodes CDR1 SEHNR and CDR2 FQNEAQ (reference sequence). V was cut by 7 bases and J by 15 bases, with 22 bases left in between.